Each of the 27 T cell receptor beta chains below was sequenced from the same sample in a study of blood T cell repertoires in COVID-19. Assay used: immunoSEQ multiplex PCR; TCRdb lists only in-frame clones, some missing. The sample lists about 120,000 clones, around 86% occurring once. Sequences were obtained from peripheral blood. These receptors were obtained from a man aged 60 to 75 with acute or convalescent COVID-19.

This clone was found once. CDR3 amino acids: CASSMFLNEQFF. The CDR3 DNA is TGTGCCAGTAGTATGTTCCTCAATGAGCAGTTCTTC. V and J are TRBV19 and TRBJ2-1; D gene ambiguous. The germline V gene encodes CDR1 LNHDA and CDR2 SQIVND (reference sequence). This CDR3 is 12 amino acids long. The V gene lost 3 bases and the J gene lost 6 bases, with 6 bases spanning the gap.

This clone was recorded once. The chain joins TRBV18 to TRBJ2-7; tentative D call: TRBD1 (6 bases). The CDR3 is 13 amino acids. The germline gives CDR1 KGHSH, CDR2 LQKENI. Between the trimmed V and J ends, which lost 0 bases and 3 bases, there was a span of 6 bases. The CDR3 region has the DNA TGTGCCAGCTCACCACCAGGGGGCTACGAGCAGTACTTC. Residues: CASSPPGGYEQYF.

The chain employs TRBV18 and TRBJ2-2; maybe TRBD1 (5 bases). The CDR3 runs to 15 residues. The V gene lost 3 bases and the J gene lost 4 bases, with 12 bases spanning the gap. Looked up from germline, CDR1 is KGHSH and CDR2 is LQKENI. The CDR3 loop reads CASSPLQGRTGELFF. CDR3 nucleotide sequence: TGTGCCAGCTCACCGTTGCAGGGCCGCACCGGGGAGCTGTTTTTT.

The rearrangement joins TRBV18 to TRBJ2-7; maybe TRBD2 (10 bases). V shed 2 bases and J shed 3 bases, with 29 bases lying between them. The germline CDR1 and CDR2 sequences are KGHSH and LQKENI. This CDR3 spans 20 amino acids. The DNA for the CDR3 is TGTGCCAGCTCACCAACGGGAGGGACAGGGTGGACTAGCGGATACTACGAGCAGTACTTC. As protein: CASSPTGGTGWTSGYYEQYF.

V and J are TRBV5-6 and TRBJ2-2, with 9 bases matching TRBD1. CDR1 and CDR2 from the germline V gene are SGHDT and YYEEEE. After removal of 0 bases from V and 5 bases from J, the junction contained 5 bases not matched to a gene. The CDR3 sequence is 16 residues long. In DNA form, the CDR3 reads TGTGCCAGCAGCTTGGCCCGGGACAGGGCAACCGGGGAGCTGTTTTTT. It specifies CASSLARDRATGELFF.

J is TRBJ1-5 and V is TRBV27, with D perhaps matching TRBD1 (6 bases). Germline CDR1 is MNHEY and CDR2 is SMNVEV (reference sequence). Trimming cost V 4 bases and J 3 bases, with 13 bases left between them. This CDR3 has 15 residues. CDR3 amino acids: CASSSDRFPNQPQHF. CDR3 sequence (DNA): TGTGCCAGCAGTTCAGACAGGTTTCCCAATCAGCCCCAGCATTTT.

V usage is TRBV12-5 and J usage is TRBJ1-2; the D gene is possibly TRBD1 (5 bases). Trimming left V 9 bases short and J 7 bases short, with 18 bases between. This CDR3 is 13 amino acids long. Germline assignment: CDR1 LGHNT and CDR2 FRNRAP. CDR3 coding DNA: TGTGCTAGCGGGGGGGGAGGCCCTCGTGGCTACACCTTC. Residues: CASGGGGPRGYTF.

The chain carries TRBV10-2 and TRBJ2-3; 9 nucleotides agree with TRBD1. V dropped 6 bases and J dropped 3; count of bases not matched to a gene: 10. In germline, CDR1 is WSHSY, CDR2 SAAADI. CDR3 size: 16 residues. CDR3 nucleotide sequence: TGCGCCAGCAGACCTCGGGTGGGACAGGGAACAGATACGCAGTATTTT. Translated: CASRPRVGQGTDTQYF.

The V and J genes are TRBV7-9 and TRBJ2-3, with D possibly matching TRBD2 (6 bases). Trimming shortened V by 0 bases and J by 2 bases, and 9 bases separated the two germline ends. The CDR3 has 15 amino acids. Germline V lookup: CDR1 SEHNR, CDR2 FQNEAQ (reference sequence). The CDR3 DNA sequence: TGTGCCAGCAGCTTAGCGCTAGCGTACACAGATACGCAGTATTTT. Translating gives CASSLALAYTDTQYF.

V gene TRBV7-8 combines with J gene TRBJ2-2; D remains unclear. CDR3 length: 14 amino acids. Trimming stripped 1 base from V and 5 bases from J, with 8 bases between. CDR1 is SGHVS and CDR2 is FQNEAQ in the germline V gene. In nucleotides, the CDR3 is TGTGCCAGCAGCTTAGATGAGGCGACCGGGGAGCTGTTTTTT. Translation: CASSLDEATGELFF. Based on the CDR3 plus reference TRBV7-8 and TRBJ2-2, the full variable domain is GAGVSQSPRYKVAKRGQDVALRCDPISGHVSLFWYQQALGQGPEFLTYFQNEAQLDKSGLPSDRFFAERPEGSVSTLKIQRTQQEDSAVYLCASSLDEATGELFFGEGSRLTVL.

J is TRBJ1-2 and V is TRBV5-1; TRBD1 agrees at 7 bases. The ends lost 5 bases at V and 2 bases at J; junction bases unmatched: 6. The germline CDR1 and CDR2 sequences are SGHRS and YFSETQ. This CDR3 comprises 14 residues. The CDR3 DNA is TGCGCCAGCAGACCCGGGACAGCGAACTATGGCTACACCTTC. It codes for CASRPGTANYGYTF.

This chain joins TRBV28 and TRBJ2-1; 8 bases fit TRBD2. The V gene's germline CDR1 is MDHEN and CDR2 SYDVKM. This CDR3 has 15 residues. With V trimmed by 4 bases and J by 7 bases, 9 bases remained unmatched. The CDR3 is CASSSPGRAQNEQFF. The CDR3 DNA reads TGTGCCAGCAGTTCCCCCGGGAGGGCCCAGAATGAGCAGTTCTTC.

This CDR3 is CASSQAGGSSYNEQFF. The CDR3 DNA is TGTGCCAGCAGCCAAGCAGGGGGGAGCTCCTACAATGAGCAGTTCTTC. The chain recombines TRBV3-1 (or the pseudogene TRBV3-2) with TRBJ2-1; D perhaps matches TRBD1 (7 bases). The germline V gene encodes CDR1 LGHDT and CDR2 YNNKEL (reference sequence). V gave up 1 base and J gave up 0 bases, with 10 bases separating them. CDR3 length: 16 residues.

This chain uses TRBV20-1 with TRBJ2-7, with D maybe TRBD1 (6 bases). V gave up 3 bases and J gave up 3 bases, with 12 bases separating them. This CDR3 contains 13 residues. Germline V CDR1 and CDR2: DFQATT, SNEGSKA (reference sequence). The CDR3 reads CSASVGAVYEQYF. Written as DNA, the CDR3 is TGCAGTGCTAGTGTGGGGGCTGTCTACGAGCAGTACTTC.

The chain carries TRBV15 and TRBJ2-3; 9 bases match TRBD1. Trimming took 3 bases from V and 2 from J; bases not matched to a gene: 3. CDR1 LNHNV and CDR2 YYDKDF come from the germline V gene (reference sequence). This CDR3 has 15 residues. The CDR3 sequence is CATSRRTGATDTQYF. CDR3 DNA: TGTGCCACCAGCAGGCGGACAGGGGCCACAGATACGCAGTATTTT.

The DNA for the CDR3 is TGTGCCAGCAGCTTAGGTCACAGGGGTTCACCCCTCCACTTT. Amino acid sequence: CASSLGHRGSPLHF. V gene TRBV7-2 combines with J gene TRBJ1-6, with 7 nucleotides matching TRBD1. The CDR3 loop spans 14 amino acids. Unmatched junction bases numbered 3, after V lost 1 base and J lost 9 bases. In germline, CDR1 is SGHTA, CDR2 FQGNSA.

The J gene is TRBJ1-2, the V gene TRBV19; TRBD1 matches 12 bases. Trimming at V came to 4 bases and at J to 5 bases, leaving 5 bases not matched to a gene. Germline assignment: CDR1 LNHDA and CDR2 SQIVND (reference sequence). This CDR3 comprises 15 residues. This chain's CDR3 is CASSTGTGGGYGYTF. The CDR3 region has the DNA TGTGCCAGTAGTACCGGGACAGGGGGCGGATATGGCTACACCTTC.

The V and J genes are TRBV30 and TRBJ2-7, with D perhaps matching TRBD1 (5 bases). The CDR3 totals 11 residues. Germline V CDR1 and CDR2: GTSNPN, SVGIG (reference sequence). Trimming cost V 5 bases and J 12 bases, with 17 bases left between them. The CDR3 loop is CAWSGYWGPYF. DNA of the CDR3: TGTGCCTGGTCCGGCTATTGGGGCCCGTACTTC.

About this clone: At one end the junction does not follow the germline gene, possibly because of a read error. This chain uses TRBV5-1 with TRBJ1-2; tentative D call: TRBD1 (6 bases). The CDR3 has 14 amino acids. Germline V gene lookup returns CDR1 SGHRS and CDR2 YFSETQ. CDR3 residues: CASSTTGPNYGYTF. The CDR3 DNA reads TGCGCCAGCAGCACGACAGGTCCAAACTATGGTTACACCTTC. Variable domain in full (rest from reference TRBV5-1 and TRBJ1-2): KAGVTQTPRYLIKTRGQQVTLSCSPISGHRSVSWYQQTPGQGLQFLFEYFSETQRNKGNFPGRFSGRQFSNSRSEMNVSTLELGDSALYLCASSTTGPNYGYTFGSGTRLTVV.

The J gene is TRBJ2-7, the V gene TRBV5-1; TRBD2 is a possible D gene (5 bases). Germline CDR1 SGHRS, CDR2 YFSETQ. The length of the CDR3 is 14 residues. V lost 0 bases to trimming and J lost 2 bases, with 9 bases between them. Here the CDR3 reads CASSLGGSPYEQYF. DNA of the CDR3: TGCGCCAGCAGCTTGGGAGGGTCCCCCTACGAGCAGTACTTC.

The chain is built from TRBV7-2 and TRBJ2-7, with TRBD2 identical over 8 bases. Trimming removed 5 bases from V and 6 bases from J; junction bases left unmatched: 12. This CDR3 has 15 amino acids. Germline CDR1 is SGHTA and CDR2 is FQGNSA. CDR3: CASSLLAGTPLEQYF. The CDR3 nucleotides read TGTGCCAGCAGCCTATTAGCGGGAACTCCCCTCGAGCAGTACTTC.

The V call is TRBV10-3, the J call TRBJ2-1; 12 bases align to TRBD2. This CDR3 spans 16 amino acids. Germline CDR1 is ENHRY and CDR2 is SYGVKD. The trim removed 7 bases at V and 4 bases at J, leaving 8 bases unmatched. The CDR3: CAITRTSGNRYNEQFF. In nucleotides, the CDR3 is TGTGCCATCACTCGGACTAGCGGGAATAGATACAATGAGCAGTTCTTC.

V is TRBV5-1 and J is TRBJ2-6; 9 bases fit TRBD1. This CDR3 spans 19 amino acids. CDR1 is SGHRS and CDR2 is YFSETQ in the germline V gene. J gave up 0 bases and V 2 bases, and 9 bases lay outside the gene matches. CDR3 in amino acids: CASSFTWDRARSGANVLTF. The CDR3 region has the DNA TGCGCCAGCAGCTTTACCTGGGACAGGGCACGCTCTGGGGCCAACGTCCTGACTTTC.

This clone was counted a single time. J is TRBJ2-5 and V is TRBV6-6; 14 nucleotides line up with TRBD2. The V segment lost 6 bases and the J segment 5 bases; nucleotides outside the gene matches: 8. Per germline, CDR1 MNHNY and CDR2 SVGAGI (reference sequence). The CDR3 has 16 amino acids. CDR3: CASRGRTSGRLETQYF. DNA of the CDR3: TGTGCCAGCAGGGGACGGACTAGCGGGAGGCTTGAGACCCAGTACTTC.

The V call is TRBV7-9, the J call TRBJ1-3, with unresolved D. There are 13 residues in the CDR3. Germline CDR1 and CDR2: SEHNR and FQNEAQ (reference sequence). V lost 3 bases and J 3 bases, leaving 6 bases between the germline ends. The CDR3, as DNA: TGTGCCAGCAGCTTGCGCGTTGGAAACACCATATATTTT. This gives the protein CASSLRVGNTIYF. The full variable domain, with the rest looked up from reference TRBV7-9 and TRBJ1-3, is DTGVSQNPRHKITKRGQNVTFRCDPISEHNRLYWYRQTLGQGPEFLTYFQNEAQLEKSRLLSDRFSAERPKGSFSTLEIQRTEQGDSAMYLCASSLRVGNTIYFGEGSWLTVV.

V gene TRBV2 combines with J gene TRBJ1-5; D ambiguous. Between the trimmed V and J ends, which lost 5 bases and 4 bases, there was a span of 9 bases. Germline CDR1 reads SNHLY; CDR2 reads FYNNEI. This CDR3 contains 13 residues. The CDR3 nucleotides are TGTGCCAGCAGTTCCCGTATAAATCAGCCCCAGCATTTT. As protein: CASSSRINQPQHF.

The chain couples TRBV19 to TRBJ2-7, with D tentatively TRBD1 (6 bases). The CDR3 extends over 15 amino acids. V was shortened by 6 bases and J by 2 bases, with 17 bases between the two germline ends. Germline lookup yields CDR1 LNHDA and CDR2 SQIVND (reference sequence). In nucleotides, the CDR3 is TGTGCCAGTAGCCAGGGACACGGCGGCGCCTACGAGCAGTACTTC. Translated, it gives CASSQGHGGAYEQYF.